The rows below give T cell receptor beta chains drawn from one sample of a study of beta chain features in type 1 diabetes. Some clones are missing from TCRdb's copy, which holds only in-frame ones; the method was immunoSEQ multiplex PCR. The sample lists 600,000 or so clones, about an eighth occurring once. What was sequenced was naive CD4+ T cells from blood. Source of these receptors: a man aged 25-40 years with type 1 diabetes. The CDR3 runs from the conserved cysteine through the conserved F or W. Each record gives: V gene, D gene, J gene, clone size, CDR3 protein, CDR3 DNA. The D gene is left open where the match is weak. Not every row has a clone size; where given, it reads once, few, many or a size class.

v_gene: TRBV15; d_gene: TRBD1; j_gene: TRBJ2-7; abundance: few; CDR3aa: CATSRDRQGVDEQYF; CDR3nt: TGTGCCACCAGCAGAGATAGGCAGGGGGTAGACGAGCAGTACTTC
v_gene: TRBV28; d_gene: TRBD1; j_gene: TRBJ1-6; abundance: few; CDR3aa: CASSSSGQGGSPLHF; CDR3nt: TGTGCCAGCAGTTCAAGTGGACAGGGCGGCTCACCCCTCCACTTT
v_gene: TRBV7-3; d_gene: NA; j_gene: TRBJ1-6; abundance: few; CDR3aa: CASSFGSGSPLHF; CDR3nt: TGTGCCAGCAGCTTTGGGAGCGGGTCACCCCTCCACTTT
v_gene: TRBV28; d_gene: NA; j_gene: TRBJ1-2; abundance: NA; CDR3aa: CASATGGGDYGYTF; CDR3nt: TGTGCCAGCGCTACTGGGGGCGGCGACTATGGCTACACCTTC
v_gene: TRBV18; d_gene: NA; j_gene: TRBJ2-7; abundance: few; CDR3aa: CASSGQTYEQYF; CDR3nt: TGTGCCAGCTCAGGACAGACCTACGAGCAGTACTTC
v_gene: TRBV25-1; d_gene: NA; j_gene: TRBJ1-5; abundance: few; CDR3aa: CASSDARGYQPQHF; CDR3nt: TGTGCCAGCAGTGACGCTAGAGGATATCAGCCCCAGCATTTT
v_gene: TRBV29-1; d_gene: TRBD2; j_gene: TRBJ2-1; abundance: few; CDR3aa: CSVELAGGPGEQFF; CDR3nt: TGCAGCGTTGAACTAGCGGGAGGCCCGGGTGAGCAGTTCTTC
v_gene: TRBV14; d_gene: TRBD1; j_gene: TRBJ1-1; abundance: few; CDR3aa: CASSPRDSLLNTEAFF; CDR3nt: TGTGCCAGCAGCCCCCGGGACAGTCTTTTGAACACTGAAGCTTTCTTT
v_gene: TRBV6-6; d_gene: NA; j_gene: TRBJ1-5; abundance: once; CDR3aa: CASSHSPGPGQPQHF; CDR3nt: TGTGCCAGCAGCCACTCCCCAGGTCCGGGTCAGCCCCAGCATTTT
v_gene: TRBV5-1; d_gene: TRBD1; j_gene: TRBJ1-4; abundance: few; CDR3aa: CASSFGQGAFRDEKLFF; CDR3nt: TGCGCCAGCAGCTTCGGACAGGGGGCGTTTCGGGATGAAAAACTGTTTTTT
v_gene: TRBV28; d_gene: NA; j_gene: TRBJ2-7; abundance: NA; CDR3aa: CASSPGQTYEQYF; CDR3nt: TGTGCCAGCAGTCCAGGACAAACCTACGAGCAGTACTTC